This TCR beta chain was sequenced in a study of blood T cell repertoires in COVID-19. The method was immunoSEQ multiplex PCR; TCRdb's version includes in-frame clones alone and lacks a portion of them. The sample carries some 420,000 clones, around 91% recorded once. Cohort 3 donors counted as recovered after two negative PCRs, clearance, or resolved symptoms. Sequences were obtained from PBMCs or T cells enriched from blood (not recorded which). This TCR was recovered from a man between 25 and 39 years old who had recovered from COVID-19.

The CDR3 sequence is CASSLASGMRDTQYF. CDR3 nucleotide sequence: TGTGCCAGCAGCTTGGCTAGCGGGATGAGAGATACGCAGTATTTT. The gene calls are TRBV7-8 and TRBJ2-3; TRBD2 matches at 9 bases. Germline CDR1 is SGHVS and CDR2 is FQNEAQ. The CDR3 sequence is 15 residues long. V was clipped by 3 bases and J by 5 bases; unmatched bases: 6.